This T cell receptor (beta chain) was captured by sequencing in a study of cytotoxic CD8 clonotypes in ibrutinib-treated CLL. Regarding this clone: The antigen remains undetermined.

The CDR3 length is 17 residues. Trimming left V 1 base short and J 3 bases short, with 19 bases between. Looked up from germline, CDR1 is SGDLS and CDR2 is YYNGEE. Study-level points and caveats: Pretreatment clonality was elevated relative to age-matched healthy donors and paralleled circulating CD8+ T-cell counts. Investigators sampled sustained-remission and progressing patients at differing times.

The planned depth of sequencing spanned 1 in 200,000 to 1 in 1 million T cells. Some clones are missing from TCRdb's copy, which holds only in-frame ones; the method was immunoSEQ multiplex PCR. Here the sample spans roughly 300,000 clones, more than 70% being singletons. The chain employs TRBV9 and TRBJ1-1; D may be TRBD1 (6 bases). Source: PBMCs, taken at disease progression, from a patient treated with ibrutinib. The receptor was derived from a human donor with chronic lymphocytic leukemia. CDR3 coding DNA: TGTGCCAGCAGCGTACTAGCAACAGGGCTGGAGGACACTGAAGCTTTCTTT. It is translated as CASSVLATGLEDTEAFF.